The 26 T cell receptor beta chains presented below share a single source sample, sequenced in a study of beta chain features in type 1 diabetes. All of the isolated RNA was reverse transcribed, so expressed TCRB transcripts were sequenced. TCRdb's copy holds only in-frame clones and misses some; the assay was immunoSEQ multiplex PCR. Among 120,000 to 150,000 clones listed, roughly 10% were seen once. The sequencing sample was made of naive CD4+ T cells from blood. These TCRs come from a man aged 18 to 30 in good health.

This clone was seen a few times. The V gene is TRBV5-4, the J gene TRBJ2-2; TRBD1 matches at 8 bases. From germline, CDR1 is SGHNT and CDR2 YYREEE (reference sequence). Trimming cost V 4 bases and J 6 bases; bases outside gene matches: 5. CDR3 size: 14 residues. The CDR3 sequence: CASSVGQAPGELFF. CDR3 DNA: TGTGCCAGCAGCGTGGGACAGGCCCCCGGGGAGCTGTTTTTT.

This chain uses TRBV5-6 with TRBJ2-5; TRBD2 matches 7 bases. The germline gives CDR1 SGHDT, CDR2 YYEEEE. The CDR3 loop spans 18 amino acids. The V and J ends lost 4 bases and 5 bases, in that order; junction bases with no gene match: 20. The CDR3, as DNA: TGTGCCAGCAGCCGCGCCCGACTAGCCGGTGGAATAGGCGAGACCCAGTACTTC. This sequence encodes CASSRARLAGGIGETQYF.

In its sample, this clone was seen a few times. The chain joins TRBV30 to TRBJ1-1; D call uncertain. The CDR3 covers 13 residues. Germline V CDR1 and CDR2: GTSNPN, SVGIG (reference sequence). Trimming shortened V by 0 bases and J by 11 bases, and 16 bases separated the two germline ends. The CDR3 region has the DNA TGTGCCTGGAGTGTTGCGGGCACCGGTGTCGCTTTCTTT. Protein sequence: CAWSVAGTGVAFF.

The gene calls are TRBV11-2 and TRBJ2-7; TRBD1 matches at 9 bases. The CDR3 length is 15 residues. Germline loops: CDR1 SGHAT, CDR2 FQNNGV. Trimming cost V 3 bases and J 7 bases; bases outside gene matches: 10. CDR3 sequence (DNA): TGTGCCAGCAGCTTGTACCGGGACAGGGTGTGGGAGCAGTACTTC. This translates into CASSLYRDRVWEQYF.

The rearrangement joins TRBV7-2 to TRBJ2-5; D is undetermined. The CDR3 totals 14 residues. Germline lookup yields CDR1 SGHTA and CDR2 FQGNSA. Trimming shortened V by 0 bases and J by 5 bases, and 10 bases separated the two germline ends. The CDR3 spells CASSLARASETQYF. CDR3 coding DNA: TGTGCCAGCAGCTTAGCACGAGCGTCCGAGACCCAGTACTTC.

This clone showed up just a few times. The rearrangement uses TRBV7-3 and TRBJ2-1; weak D call: TRBD1 (6 bases). CDR1 SGHTA and CDR2 FQGTGA come from the germline V gene. The CDR3 covers 14 residues. Deletions cut 4 bases from V and 10 bases from J, with 17 bases between. CDR3 in DNA: TGTGCCAGCAGCTGGGGTCAGGGAGACAGGGAGCAGTTCTTC. Translating it yields CASSWGQGDREQFF.

This clone has a handful of counts. The chain joins TRBV5-1 to TRBJ2-7, with 14 bases that match TRBD2. J was trimmed by 2 bases and V by 1 base; bases with no gene match: 5. The CDR3 spans 17 residues. Germline lookup yields CDR1 SGHRS and CDR2 YFSETQ. Written as DNA, the CDR3 is TGCGCCAGCAGCTTGAGGACTAGCGGGGGGACCGCCTACGAGCAGTACTTC. This sequence encodes CASSLRTSGGTAYEQYF.

This clone was counted only a few times. The V call is TRBV7-2, the J call TRBJ2-5; possible D gene TRBD2, 5 bases. The J call is doubtful: the DNA matches TRBJ2-7 better. The germline CDR1 and CDR2 sequences are SGHTA and FQGNSA. CDR3 length: 13 amino acids. The CDR3 loop is CASSLARADEQYF. In nucleotides, the CDR3 is TGTGCCAGCAGCTTAGCGCGAGCGGACGAGCAGTACTTC.

In its sample, this clone was seen a few times. This chain uses TRBV11-2 with TRBJ2-5; possibly TRBD1 for D (6 bases). V was clipped by 3 bases and J by 5 bases, with 10 bases between them. Germline lookup yields CDR1 SGHAT and CDR2 FQNNGV. This CDR3 is built from 13 residues. CDR3 amino acids: CASSFQGKETQYF. The CDR3 DNA reads as TGTGCCAGCAGCTTTCAGGGGAAGGAGACCCAGTACTTC.

This clone was counted between two and nine times. V gene TRBV7-9 combines with J gene TRBJ1-2; D unclear. Germline V gene sequence: CDR1 SEHNR, CDR2 FQNEAQ (reference sequence). The CDR3 totals 13 residues. Trimming took off 3 bases at V and 8 bases at J, with 13 bases between the two ends. The CDR3 loop is CASSFYSYEGYTF. The DNA for the CDR3 is TGTGCCAGCAGCTTTTACTCCTATGAGGGCTACACCTTC. Complete variable domain (other parts from reference TRBV7-9 and TRBJ1-2): DTGVSQNPRHKITKRGQNVTFRCDPISEHNRLYWYRQTLGQGPEFLTYFQNEAQLEKSRLLSDRFSAERPKGSFSTLEIQRTEQGDSAMYLCASSFYSYEGYTFGSGTRLTVV.

This clone was seen a handful of times. This chain links TRBV7-2 with TRBJ2-3; 9 nucleotides line up with TRBD1. Germline assignment: CDR1 SGHTA and CDR2 FQGNSA. CDR3 length: 16 amino acids. J gave up 2 bases and V 5 bases, and 8 bases lay outside the gene matches. The CDR3 nucleotides read TGTGCCAGCAGCGTCGACCGGGACAGGGCCACAGATACGCAGTATTTT. Its protein product is CASSVDRDRATDTQYF.

The chain employs TRBV7-7 and TRBJ1-1; no clear D. Germline CDR1 reads SSHAT; CDR2 reads FNYEAQ (reference sequence). Trimming shortened V by 4 bases and J by 1 base, and 7 bases separated the two germline ends. CDR3 size: 13 residues. CDR3 nucleotide sequence: TGTGCCAGCAGCTCGACAAGGAACACTGAAGCTTTCTTT. Amino acid sequence: CASSSTRNTEAFF.

On this clone itself: A read error may produce the germline difference seen at one junction end. The chain is built from TRBV30 and TRBJ2-7, with D possibly TRBD1 on 5 matching bases. Germline values: CDR1 GTSNPN, CDR2 SVGIG (reference sequence). The CDR3 consists of 12 residues. As DNA, the CDR3 is TGTGCCTGGAGTCCCCAATCAGGGCCGTCCGACTTC. Its protein is CAWSPQSGPSDF.

Regarding this clone: The same CDR3 also results from other DNA sequences found in this sample. This chain links TRBV7-9 with TRBJ2-1; 8 bases are shared with TRBD1. The CDR3 sequence is 14 residues long. Germline assignment: CDR1 SEHNR and CDR2 FQNEAQ (reference sequence). J was trimmed by 2 bases and V by 6 bases; bases with no gene match: 3. The DNA of the CDR3 is TGTGCCAGCAGTCTACAGGGGGCCTACAATGAGCAGTTCTTC. It codes for CASSLQGAYNEQFF.

This clone has only a few counts. V gene TRBV2 combines with J gene TRBJ2-3; D unclear. There are 14 residues in the CDR3. From germline, CDR1 is SNHLY and CDR2 FYNNEI. Trimming shortened V by 8 bases and J by 2 bases, and 14 bases separated the two germline ends. CDR3 residues: CASAEALSTDTQYF. The DNA for the CDR3 is TGTGCCAGCGCGGAAGCATTATCCACAGATACGCAGTATTTT.

The sample holds a few counts of this clone. This same CDR3 is encoded by further DNA sequences in the sample. The rearrangement links TRBV27 to TRBJ1-5, with D unclear. Trimming stripped 6 bases from V and 4 bases from J, with 13 bases between. Germline-derived CDR1 and CDR2 are MNHEY and SMNVEV (reference sequence). The CDR3 is 14 residues long. CDR3 protein: CASSRAGPNQPQHF. The CDR3 nucleotides are TGTGCCAGCAGCCGAGCGGGCCCTAATCAGCCCCAGCATTTT.

This clone appeared many times. The chain employs TRBV5-4 and TRBJ1-4; 7 bases align to TRBD1. From germline, CDR1 is SGHNT and CDR2 YYREEE (reference sequence). The ends lost 4 bases at V and 3 bases at J; junction bases unmatched: 3. The CDR3 length is 14 residues. The CDR3 bases are TGTGCCAGCAGCCACAGGGGTGCTAATGAAAAACTGTTTTTT. The encoded protein is CASSHRGANEKLFF. The variable domain in full, completed from reference TRBV5-4 and TRBJ1-4, reads ETGVTQSPTHLIKTRGQQVTLRCSSQSGHNTVSWYQQALGQGPQFIFQYYREEENGRGNFPPRFSGLQFPNYSSELNVNALELDDSALYLCASSHRGANEKLFFGSGTQLSVL.

V gene TRBV5-1 combines with J gene TRBJ1-1, with D uncertain. This CDR3 has 14 residues. The germline V gene encodes CDR1 SGHRS and CDR2 YFSETQ. Trimming stripped 2 bases from V and 1 base from J, with 9 bases between. This CDR3 reads CASSFSSGNTEAFF. CDR3 nucleotide sequence: TGCGCCAGCAGCTTTTCGTCAGGGAACACTGAAGCTTTCTTT.

The V and J genes are TRBV14 and TRBJ1-2; TRBD1 matches at 7 bases. The germline V gene encodes CDR1 SGHDN and CDR2 FVKESK. The V and J ends lost 6 bases and 5 bases, in that order; junction bases with no gene match: 3. The CDR3 runs to 12 residues. The CDR3 protein is CASSIQGYGYTF. The DNA of the CDR3 is TGTGCCAGCAGTATACAGGGGTATGGCTACACCTTC.

Details on this clone: An end of the junction does not agree with germline; a read error may underlie this. The rearrangement uses TRBV7-2 and TRBJ1-2, with 8 positions matching TRBD1. The CDR3 is 15 residues long. The V gene's germline CDR1 is SGHTA and CDR2 FQGNSA. The CDR3 DNA reads TGCGCCAGCAGCCAAGGGATGGACAGGGTGGTTGGCTACACCTTC. Encoded protein: CASSQGMDRVVGYTF.

The chain uses TRBV7-6 and TRBJ2-7, with a tentative D call TRBD1 (5 bases). Per the germline V gene, CDR1 is SGHVS and CDR2 is FNYEAQ. The CDR3 consists of 14 residues. V was trimmed by 1 base and J by 2 bases, leaving 9 bases between them. The CDR3 sequence: CASSLVAGPYEQYF. Written as DNA, the CDR3 is TGTGCCAGCAGCTTAGTCGCAGGGCCCTACGAGCAGTACTTC.

This clone was seen more than once but under ten times. This chain uses TRBV6-1 with TRBJ2-6; 8 nucleotides line up with TRBD2. The V segment lost 9 bases and the J segment 2 bases; nucleotides outside the gene matches: 6. The CDR3 extends over 15 amino acids. In germline, CDR1 is MNHNS, CDR2 SASEGT. CDR3 in amino acids: CASRRGAPGANVLTF. The CDR3 DNA follows: TGTGCCAGTAGGCGGGGGGCGCCTGGGGCCAACGTCCTGACTTTC.

The chain is built from TRBV7-2 and TRBJ2-3; TRBD2 matches at 7 bases. Germline loops: CDR1 SGHTA, CDR2 FQGNSA. This CDR3 is 15 amino acids long. V lost 11 bases and J lost 2; bases outside the gene matches: 13. The CDR3 DNA follows: TGTGCCTCCCGCCGGGGGGTGGGGCACACAGATACGCAGTATTTT. This gives the protein CASRRGVGHTDTQYF.

This clone has more than one count but fewer than ten. The rearrangement links TRBV7-2 to TRBJ1-6; 11 nucleotides agree with TRBD1. CDR1 and CDR2 from the germline V gene are SGHTA and FQGNSA. V dropped 0 bases and J dropped 9; count of bases not matched to a gene: 1. The CDR3 spans 15 residues. DNA for the CDR3: TGTGCCAGCAGCTTAGCGGGGACAGGGGGTTCACCCCTCCACTTT. Protein sequence: CASSLAGTGGSPLHF.

This clone was detected many times. This chain connects TRBV30 to TRBJ2-1, with D perhaps TRBD2 (6 bases). V was clipped by 0 bases and J by 5 bases, with 11 bases between them. Germline V gene lookup returns CDR1 GTSNPN and CDR2 SVGIG (reference sequence). This CDR3 has 14 residues. DNA of the CDR3: TGTGCCTGGAGTGTTGGGGGGAGTAACAATGAGCAGTTCTTC. The encoded protein is CAWSVGGSNNEQFF.

This clone was seen a handful of times. The CDR3 DNA sequence: TGCAGCGTGGCGCAGACTAGCGGGGGGCCTCAAGAGACCCAGTACTTC. Protein sequence: CSVAQTSGGPQETQYF. The chain links TRBV29-1 to TRBJ2-5; 13 nucleotides agree with TRBD2. Germline CDR1 is SQVTM and CDR2 is ANQGSEA. J lost 2 bases, V lost 6 bases, and 9 bases had no gene match. The CDR3 is 16 amino acids.